Detailed here is one TCR beta chain. The data were obtained in a study of blood T cell repertoires in COVID-19. The wider study: Italy, Spain and the United States were the sources of the convalescent and acute COVID-19 samples.

Germline V gene sequence: CDR1 SEHNR, CDR2 FQNEAQ (reference sequence). V gave up 0 bases and J gave up 8 bases, with 22 bases separating them. There are 18 residues in the CDR3. Per the original methods: Reference gene primers were amplified, and this amplification served to estimate nucleated cell counts. Repertoires were generated with immunoSEQ multiplex PCR, while TCRdb's copy carries only in-frame clones and drops some. V, J and clone size were drawn from that table, and D and trimming were deduced from the DNA. This sample has tens of thousands of clones, with over 75% found just once. This TCR came from a man aged 50-60 years with active COVID-19. Sequencing was carried out using peripheral blood. The chain combines TRBV7-9 with TRBJ1-4; possible D gene TRBD1, 5 bases. The CDR3 DNA is TGTGCCAGCAGCTTAGCGGCAGCCGGGGGGACCGAGGGCGAAAAACTGTTTTTT. Translation: CASSLAAAGGTEGEKLFF. Full variable domain (rest looked up from reference TRBV7-9 and TRBJ1-4): DTGVSQNPRHKITKRGQNVTFRCDPISEHNRLYWYRQTLGQGPEFLTYFQNEAQLEKSRLLSDRFSAERPKGSFSTLEIQRTEQGDSAMYLCASSLAAAGGTEGEKLFFGSGTQLSVL.